This T cell receptor (beta chain) originates from a study of CD8+ T cells in alopecia areata. As for the study in general: Treated patients were dosed with oral tofacitinib, taking 5 to 10 mg twice daily. Study observations and caveats: Elevated clonality characterized lesional scalp relative to normal scalp, particularly in alopecia totalis/universalis.

Alopecia areata patients provided lesional scalp punch biopsies and peripheral blood, both collected for the study. cDNA prepared by RNA extraction and subsequent reverse transcription served as the template for sequencing. The assay was immunoSEQ multiplex PCR, and TCRdb's table has in-frame clones only and misses some. This sample has about 150,000 clones; roughly 62% occur once, and the top ten carry roughly 6.7%. The CDR3 length is 12 residues. V lost 5 bases to trimming and J lost 0 bases, with 5 bases between them. The V gene's germline CDR1 is PRHDT and CDR2 FYEKMQ (reference sequence). This clone showed up just a few times. Its antigen is still unknown.

This sample comprised CD4+ T cells sorted from blood, obtained at week 0. This chain links TRBV13 with TRBJ2-7; no clear D gene. This receptor was identified in a human donor with alopecia areata. The CDR3 is CASSHSSYEQYF. The CDR3 DNA follows: TGTGCCAGCAGCCACAGCTCCTACGAGCAGTACTTC.